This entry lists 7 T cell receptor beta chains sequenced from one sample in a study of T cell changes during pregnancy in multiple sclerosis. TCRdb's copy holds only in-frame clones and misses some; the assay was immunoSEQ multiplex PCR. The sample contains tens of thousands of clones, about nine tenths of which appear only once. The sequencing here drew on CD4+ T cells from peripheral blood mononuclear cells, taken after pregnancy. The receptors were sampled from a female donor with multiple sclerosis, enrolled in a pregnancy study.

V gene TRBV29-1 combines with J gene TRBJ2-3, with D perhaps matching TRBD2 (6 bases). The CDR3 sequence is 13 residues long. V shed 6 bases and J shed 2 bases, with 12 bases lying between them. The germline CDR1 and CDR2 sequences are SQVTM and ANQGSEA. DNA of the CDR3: TGCAGCGTCCGAGGGACTCTCACAGATACGCAGTATTTT. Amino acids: CSVRGTLTDTQYF.

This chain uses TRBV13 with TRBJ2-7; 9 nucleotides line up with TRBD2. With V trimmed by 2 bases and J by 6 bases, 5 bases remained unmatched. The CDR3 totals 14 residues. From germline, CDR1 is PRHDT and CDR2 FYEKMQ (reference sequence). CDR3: CASSLYGTSSEQYF. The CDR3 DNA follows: TGTGCCAGCAGCTTATACGGGACTAGCAGCGAGCAGTACTTC.

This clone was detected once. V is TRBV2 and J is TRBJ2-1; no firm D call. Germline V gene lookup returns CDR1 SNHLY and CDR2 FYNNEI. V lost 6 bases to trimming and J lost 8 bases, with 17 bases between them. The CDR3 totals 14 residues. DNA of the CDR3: TGTGCCAGCAGGGGTCTAATCCCTAGTGATGAGCAGTTCTTC. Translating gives CASRGLIPSDEQFF.

CDR3 nucleotides: TGTGCCAGCAGCCCCGGGATAGCGGGACTTAGCTCCTACAATGAGCAGTTCTTC. Amino acid sequence: CASSPGIAGLSSYNEQFF. The V call is TRBV4-2, the J call TRBJ2-1, with 8 bases matching TRBD2. The CDR3 totals 18 residues. Germline loops: CDR1 LGHNA, CDR2 YNFKEQ. Trimming cost V 4 bases and J 0 bases; bases outside gene matches: 11.

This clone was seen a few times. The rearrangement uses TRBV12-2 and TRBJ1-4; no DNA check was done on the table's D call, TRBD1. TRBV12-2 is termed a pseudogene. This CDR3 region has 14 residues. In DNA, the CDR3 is TGTGCAAGTCGCTTCAACCCCAGGGATGAAAAACTGTTTTTT. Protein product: CASRFNPRDEKLFF.

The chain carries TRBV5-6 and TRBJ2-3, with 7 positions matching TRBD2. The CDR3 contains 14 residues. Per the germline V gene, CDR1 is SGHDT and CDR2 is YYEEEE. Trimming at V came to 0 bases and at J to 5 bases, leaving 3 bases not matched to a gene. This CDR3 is CASSLVLAGDTQYF. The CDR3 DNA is TGTGCCAGCAGCTTGGTATTAGCGGGAGATACGCAGTATTTT.

The CDR3 DNA reads as TGTGCCAGCAGTTTAACGGGGAATAACTATGGCTACACCTTC. This encodes CASSLTGNNYGYTF. The chain joins TRBV28 to TRBJ1-2; D not resolved. Per germline, CDR1 MDHEN and CDR2 SYDVKM. Deletions cut 2 bases from V and 1 base from J, with 8 bases between. There are 14 residues in the CDR3.